What follows describes a single T cell receptor beta chain. At one end the junction does not follow the germline gene, possibly because of a read error. Sequencing was performed with immunoSEQ multiplex PCR; in TCRdb, only in-frame clones are kept and a portion is missing. This sample has tens of thousands of clones, with approximately 75% found just once. Germline assignment: CDR1 MNHEY and CDR2 SVGAGI. The CDR3 extends over 15 amino acids. The sample comes from a study of cytotoxic CD8 clonotypes in ibrutinib-treated CLL. The chain is built from TRBV6-5 and TRBJ2-5, with D tentatively TRBD2 (6 bases). Here the sequenced sample was PBMCs, taken after 12 months of ibrutinib treatment. The sequence was collected from a human donor with chronic lymphocytic leukemia. CDR3 in amino acids: CASSPRGFGPQPPNF. The CDR3 DNA reads as TGTGCCAGCAGCCCCCGGGGGTTCGGGCCCCAACCCCCGAACTTC.